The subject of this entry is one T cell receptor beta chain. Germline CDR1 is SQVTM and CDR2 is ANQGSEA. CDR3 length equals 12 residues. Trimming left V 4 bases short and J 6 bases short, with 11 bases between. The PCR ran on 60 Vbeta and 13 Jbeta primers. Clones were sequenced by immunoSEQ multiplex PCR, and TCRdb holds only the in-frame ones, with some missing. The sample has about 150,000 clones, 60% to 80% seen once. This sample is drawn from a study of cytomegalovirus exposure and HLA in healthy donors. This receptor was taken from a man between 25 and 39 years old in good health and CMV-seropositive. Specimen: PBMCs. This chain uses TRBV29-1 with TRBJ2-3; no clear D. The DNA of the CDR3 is TGCAGCGTTGCAAGCTCCTCGGATACGCAGTATTTT. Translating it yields CSVASSSDTQYF.